The 21 T cell receptor beta chains below all came from one sample that was sequenced in a study of PD-L1 blockade in urothelial cancer. TCRdb's copy holds only in-frame clones and misses some; the assay was immunoSEQ multiplex PCR. Altogether 50,000 to 70,000 clones are present, 70% to 90% being singletons, with the ten largest covering roughly 1.6%. Documented time point: pretreatment peripheral blood. Sequenced material: PBMCs, taken around atezolizumab (anti-PD-L1) treatment. These receptor sequences come from a man between 65 and 85 years old with urothelial cancer.

This clone showed up just a few times. The CDR3 nucleotides read TGTGCCAGCAGCCAAGAAGGGGTAGCGGCTCAGCCCCAGCATTTT. Its translation is CASSQEGVAAQPQHF. This chain links TRBV4-2 with TRBJ1-5; possibly TRBD1 for D (5 bases). Germline values: CDR1 LGHNA, CDR2 YNFKEQ. CDR3 length: 15 amino acids. The V and J ends lost 0 bases and 6 bases respectively, with 12 bases between them.

The chain has TRBV18 and TRBJ1-2; D may be TRBD1 (6 bases). The V gene lost 8 bases and the J gene lost 2 bases, with 27 bases spanning the gap. Germline V gives CDR1 KGHSH, CDR2 LQKENI. The CDR3 loop spans 18 amino acids. The CDR3 sequence is CASDLGRGAGPLNYGYTF. DNA of the CDR3: TGTGCCAGCGATCTAGGCCGGGGGGCGGGCCCCCTCAACTATGGCTACACCTTC.

This clone has just a few counts. CDR3 sequence (DNA): TGTGCCAGCAGCCCTCCCGTGTGGGAGGGCACGAATGAGCAGTTCTTC. It encodes CASSPPVWEGTNEQFF. V and J are TRBV7-8 and TRBJ2-1; 7 nucleotides agree with TRBD2. Trimming cost V 5 bases and J 7 bases; bases outside gene matches: 14. The germline V gene encodes CDR1 SGHVS and CDR2 FQNEAQ. There are 16 residues in the CDR3. The full variable domain, completed using reference TRBV7-8 and TRBJ2-1, is GAGVSQSPRYKVAKRGQDVALRCDPISGHVSLFWYQQALGQGPEFLTYFQNEAQLDKSGLPSDRFFAERPEGSVSTLKIQRTQQEDSAVYLCASSPPVWEGTNEQFFGPGTRLTVL.

This clone was recorded only once. CDR3 coding DNA: TGTGCCAGCAGTTACGGGCTAAACAATGAGCAGTTCTTC. Translation gives CASSYGLNNEQFF. The chain joins TRBV6-5 to TRBJ2-1; D call uncertain. CDR3 size: 13 residues. Per the germline V gene, CDR1 is MNHEY and CDR2 is SVGAGI. V was shortened by 2 bases and J by 5 bases, with 7 bases between the two germline ends.

This chain links TRBV15 with TRBJ2-3; 8 bases are shared with TRBD2. CDR1 LNHNV and CDR2 YYDKDF come from the germline V gene (reference sequence). Trimming removed 0 bases from V and 1 base from J; junction bases left unmatched: 3. The CDR3 runs 16 residues. In DNA form, the CDR3 reads TGTGCCACCAGCAGAGATTTGACTAGCGGCACAGATACGCAGTATTTT. Its protein is CATSRDLTSGTDTQYF.

The chain couples TRBV18 to TRBJ1-5; tentatively, D is TRBD1 (5 bases). The germline V and J ends were trimmed by 3 bases and 9 bases, with 12 bases remaining between them. The CDR3 contains 13 residues. Germline loops: CDR1 KGHSH, CDR2 LQKENI. DNA of the CDR3: TGTGCCAGCTCACCTCCGGGGGTTGGGCCCCAGCATTTT. As protein: CASSPPGVGPQHF.

This chain uses TRBV27 with TRBJ1-1, with D perhaps matching TRBD1 (6 bases). The CDR3 runs to 13 residues. Germline CDR1 reads MNHEY; CDR2 reads SMNVEV (reference sequence). The ends were cut back, 5 bases at V and 2 bases at J, with 9 bases in the middle. DNA for the CDR3: TGTGCCAGCAGTGTGGACAGCAACACTGAAGCTTTCTTT. Residues: CASSVDSNTEAFF.

The rearrangement uses TRBV4-1 and TRBJ2-2; TRBD2 matches 7 bases. The CDR3 loop spans 16 amino acids. CDR1 and CDR2 (germline): MGHRA, YSYEKL. V was clipped by 3 bases and J by 3 bases; unmatched bases: 7. This CDR3 is CASSQRTSADTGELFF. The DNA of the CDR3 is TGCGCCAGCAGCCAGAGAACTAGCGCCGACACCGGGGAGCTGTTTTTT.

V gene TRBV6-1 combines with J gene TRBJ2-7; D not certain. The CDR3 sequence is 15 residues long. Germline-derived CDR1 and CDR2 are MNHNS and SASEGT. V was trimmed by 4 bases and J by 4 bases, leaving 17 bases between them. CDR3 amino acids: CASSASTAAIYEQYF. The CDR3 region has the DNA TGTGCCAGCAGTGCGTCTACCGCGGCCATTTACGAGCAGTACTTC.

This chain joins TRBV19 and TRBJ2-1, with D perhaps TRBD1 (5 bases). CDR1 and CDR2 (germline): LNHDA, SQIVND (reference sequence). The V end lost 5 bases, the J end lost 6 bases, and 14 bases lay between the germline ends. There are 14 residues in the CDR3. The CDR3 DNA reads TGTGCCAGTAGTTTCCCCCTTAGGGGCAATGAGCAGTTCTTC. Translating it yields CASSFPLRGNEQFF.

This chain uses TRBV28 with TRBJ1-5; D is ambiguous. Between the trimmed V and J ends, which lost 3 bases and 3 bases, there was a span of 9 bases. The germline V gene encodes CDR1 MDHEN and CDR2 SYDVKM. This CDR3 has 14 amino acids. CDR3 region: CASSFLDTNQPQHF. DNA of the CDR3: TGTGCCAGCAGTTTTTTAGACACCAATCAGCCCCAGCATTTT.

The chain carries TRBV7-2 and TRBJ2-1, with 12 bases identical to TRBD2. Trimming at V came to 4 bases and at J to 8 bases, leaving 9 bases not matched to a gene. Germline lookup yields CDR1 SGHTA and CDR2 FQGNSA. The CDR3 is made up of 16 amino acids. Here the CDR3 DNA reads TGTGCCAGCAGCTCACTACTAGCGGGAGGTTTCGATGAGCAGTTCTTC. Translation gives CASSSLLAGGFDEQFF.

The V and J genes are TRBV27 and TRBJ2-1, with TRBD1 as a possible D gene (5 bases). V was trimmed by 3 bases and J by 3 bases, leaving 21 bases between them. Per the germline V gene, CDR1 is MNHEY and CDR2 is SMNVEV (reference sequence). The CDR3 is 18 amino acids. CDR3 DNA: TGTGCCAGCAGTTTGAGCATCGCCGCATTCAGGGACTACAATGAGCAGTTCTTC. This translates into CASSLSIAAFRDYNEQFF.

This clone was seen more than once but under ten times. This chain links TRBV10-3 with TRBJ2-7; 9 bases match TRBD1. The germline gives CDR1 ENHRY, CDR2 SYGVKD. V shed 6 bases, J shed 6 bases, and the junction held 9 bases outside the gene matches. This CDR3 is 14 amino acids long. CDR3 in amino acids: CAIRGGQGIGEQYF. CDR3 DNA: TGTGCCATCAGGGGGGGACAGGGAATCGGCGAGCAGTACTTC.

The J gene is TRBJ1-2, the V gene TRBV11-2; 7 positions agree with TRBD1. The J segment lost 3 bases and the V segment lost 3 bases, leaving 1 base of the junction unmatched. The germline gives CDR1 SGHAT, CDR2 FQNNGV. The CDR3 has 13 amino acids. CDR3 in amino acids: CASSFTGDYGYTF. The CDR3 DNA reads TGTGCCAGCAGCTTTACAGGGGACTATGGCTACACCTTC.

This sequence joins TRBV11-2 and TRBJ2-2; maybe TRBD1 (6 bases). CDR3 length: 16 residues. The germline V gene encodes CDR1 SGHAT and CDR2 FQNNGV. V lost 2 bases, J lost 4 bases, and 14 bases lay in between. The CDR3 DNA reads TGTGCCAGCAGCTTATCTACAGGGATAAGCACCGGGGAGCTGTTTTTT. This codes for CASSLSTGISTGELFF.

The V gene is TRBV25-1, the J gene TRBJ2-2; possibly TRBD1 for D (6 bases). With 6 bases removed from V and 7 bases from J, the gap between germline ends came to 12 bases. The CDR3 consists of 13 residues. Germline lookup yields CDR1 MGHDK and CDR2 SYGVNS. The CDR3 DNA follows: TGTGCCAGCAGGCAACAGGGACGCGGGGAGCTGTTTTTT. Protein sequence: CASRQQGRGELFF.

Only a few counts were recorded for this clone. The chain joins TRBV27 to TRBJ1-1; no definite D call. CDR3 length: 15 amino acids. Germline loops: CDR1 MNHEY, CDR2 SMNVEV (reference sequence). V shed 5 bases and J shed 3 bases, with 16 bases lying between them. The chain's CDR3 is CASSPLRVKYTEAFF. Written as DNA, the CDR3 is TGTGCCAGCAGTCCCCTTCGGGTTAAGTACACTGAAGCTTTCTTT.

This rearrangement joins TRBV6-1 to TRBJ1-5; 9 nucleotides align to TRBD1. The CDR3 is 13 residues long. Unmatched junction bases numbered 5, after V lost 8 bases and J lost 6 bases. CDR1 and CDR2 (germline): MNHNS, SASEGT. CDR3 residues: CASRTGDVQPQHF. The CDR3 bases are TGTGCCAGCCGGACAGGGGACGTTCAGCCCCAGCATTTT.

The chain is built from TRBV29-1 and TRBJ2-1; D perhaps matches TRBD2 (6 bases). The CDR3 covers 15 residues. Germline-derived CDR1 and CDR2 are SQVTM and ANQGSEA. The V end was cut by 5 bases, the J end by 1 base, with 15 bases between. The CDR3 DNA reads as TGCAGCGTTCGGGACGGGGGTGGATCCTACAATGAGCAGTTCTTC. Protein sequence: CSVRDGGGSYNEQFF.

This clone was counted only a few times. The rearrangement joins TRBV15 to TRBJ1-5; D call uncertain. This CDR3 has 13 residues. Germline assignment: CDR1 LNHNV and CDR2 YYDKDF (reference sequence). The V gene lost 1 base and the J gene lost 4 bases, with 5 bases spanning the gap. CDR3 region: CATSRGTNQPQHF. DNA of the CDR3: TGTGCCACCAGCAGAGGTACAAATCAGCCCCAGCATTTT.